The clone carrying this T cell receptor beta chain came up a few times. The antigen is unknown. TCRdb independently ran MiXCR on the 5' RACE reads; one entry per CDR3 protein. The sample contains more than 400,000 distinct CDR3 sequences, roughly 5.3% of which appear only once. This sample was taken from a study of CD8 T cells in ankylosing spondylitis. Study outcomes and limitations: It appeared that ankylosing spondylitis blood was characterized by a TCR beta motif of fewer than ten highly homologous variants.

Germline V gene lookup returns CDR1 SQVTM and CDR2 ANQGSEA. CDR3 length equals 13 residues. V lost 8 bases and J lost 1; bases outside the gene matches: 4. The chain couples TRBV29-1 to TRBJ2-1; 8 bases map to TRBD1. Sequencing was performed on blood, either unsorted or a sorted T cell fraction (not recorded which). The receptor comes from a male donor with ankylosing spondylitis. The CDR3 nucleotides read TGCAGCACACAGGGGGATTCCTACAATGAGCAGTTCTTC. Its protein product is CSTQGDSYNEQFF.